This T cell receptor (beta chain) came from a study of blood T cell repertoires in COVID-19. How the authors handled the data: Amplified reference gene primers provided the basis for estimating nucleated cell counts. The assay was immunoSEQ multiplex PCR, and TCRdb's table has in-frame clones only and misses some. V and J calls and clone size are copied from that table; D and trimming were computed from the DNA. Of about 110,000 clones listed, 60% to 85% were seen once; the top ten hold 3.5% to 5%. The ends were cut back, 5 bases at V and 7 bases at J, with 15 bases in the middle. The CDR3 consists of 14 residues. Germline CDR1 reads ENHRY; CDR2 reads SYGVKD.

The sample consisted of peripheral blood. The clonotype comes from a human donor in a cohort sampled during active or convalescent COVID-19. The chain is built from TRBV10-3 and TRBJ1-5; TRBD1 might be the D (6 bases). The CDR3 is CAISREQGVQPQHF. DNA for the CDR3: TGTGCCATCAGTAGAGAACAGGGTGTGCAGCCCCAGCATTTT.